This passage covers 18 T cell receptor beta chains from one sample sequenced in a study of response to subunit inactivated influenza vaccine. TCRdb re-analysed the RT-PCR reads in MiXCR, keeping a single row per CDR3 protein. The sample lists about 310,000 distinct CDR3 sequences, roughly 22% occurring once. Here the sequenced sample was PBMCs from blood, taken about 20 months after vaccination. All receptors come from a man between 45 and 75 years old who received an inactivated influenza vaccine.

This clonotype was observed a handful of times. The CDR3 region has the DNA TGTGCCAGCAGCTTAATAGAGGGAGATACGCAGTATTTT. Amino acid sequence: CASSLIEGDTQYF. The chain combines TRBV7-9 with TRBJ2-3; a weak D match, TRBD2 (5 bases). The CDR3 has 13 residues. V lost 2 bases and J 5 bases, leaving 8 bases between the germline ends. Germline CDR1 is SEHNR and CDR2 is FQNEAQ (reference sequence).

The J gene is TRBJ1-2, the V gene TRBV4-3; tentative D call: TRBD1 (6 bases). V was pared by 0 bases and J by 0 bases, with 8 bases between. CDR1 and CDR2 (germline): LGHNA, YSLEER. The CDR3 is made up of 15 amino acids. The CDR3: CASSQDRDTNYGYTF. CDR3 in DNA: TGCGCCAGCAGCCAAGACCGGGACACTAACTATGGCTACACCTTC.

The rearrangement joins TRBV30 to TRBJ1-3; D not resolved. Germline V lookup: CDR1 GTSNPN, CDR2 SVGIG (reference sequence). V shed 1 base and J shed 4 bases, with 11 bases lying between them. This CDR3 spans 14 amino acids. Here the CDR3 DNA reads TGTGCCTGGAGTGACCAAGGGTCCGGAAACACCATATATTTT. Translating it yields CAWSDQGSGNTIYF.

The chain couples TRBV12-3 or TRBV12-4 to TRBJ2-7, with a weak D call TRBD1 (6 bases). V lost 2 bases and J lost 2, with 16 bases in between. The CDR3 has 16 residues. Here the CDR3 reads CASSLTYRQAPYEQYF. The DNA of the CDR3 is TGTGCCAGCAGTTTAACCTACCGACAGGCTCCCTACGAGCAGTACTTC.

There are many counts of this clonotype. The chain employs TRBV7-2 and TRBJ1-5, with D possibly being TRBD1 (6 bases). CDR1 SGHTA and CDR2 FQGNSA come from the germline V gene. V shed 5 bases and J shed 1 base, with 12 bases lying between them. This CDR3 spans 15 amino acids. The CDR3 DNA reads as TGTGCCAGCAGCGAAGGACAGTTAAGCAATCAGCCCCAGCATTTT. Translated: CASSEGQLSNQPQHF.

This clonotype was detected only a few times. The gene calls are TRBV7-2 and TRBJ2-3, with TRBD2 matching over 9 bases. The CDR3 extends over 16 amino acids. The ends lost 2 bases at V and 0 bases at J; junction bases unmatched: 3. Looked up from germline, CDR1 is SGHTA and CDR2 is FQGNSA. The CDR3 DNA reads TGTGCCAGCAGCTTAACTAGCGGGCGTAGCACAGATACGCAGTATTTT. This translates into CASSLTSGRSTDTQYF.

Written as DNA, the CDR3 is TGTGCCAGCCTGACAGGGTCGAACACTGAAGCTTTCTTT. This sequence encodes CASLTGSNTEAFF. This chain links TRBV10-3 with TRBJ1-1; TRBD1 aligns across 7 bases. V lost 10 bases and J lost 1; bases outside the gene matches: 6. The germline gives CDR1 ENHRY, CDR2 SYGVKD. CDR3 length: 13 residues.

V and J are TRBV4-2 and TRBJ2-5; no firm D call. Trimming cost V 1 base and J 2 bases, with 14 bases left between them. Germline CDR1 is LGHNA and CDR2 is YNFKEQ. The CDR3 extends over 16 amino acids. The CDR3 loop reads CASSQAVGNVQETQYF. CDR3 sequence (DNA): TGTGCCAGCAGCCAAGCGGTAGGCAACGTTCAAGAGACCCAGTACTTC.

As DNA, the CDR3 is TGTGCCAGCAGCCTTAGGAACATTGGGTACTTC. Its translation is CASSLRNIGYF. The chain carries TRBV7-9 and TRBJ2-4; D gene uncertain. This CDR3 region has 11 residues. Looked up from germline, CDR1 is SEHNR and CDR2 is FQNEAQ (reference sequence). Trimming removed 5 bases at V and 15 bases at J, with 14 bases between. The variable domain in full, with the rest retrieved from reference TRBV7-9 and TRBJ2-4, is DTGVSQNPRHKITKRGQNVTFRCDPISEHNRLYWYRQTLGQGPEFLTYFQNEAQLEKSRLLSDRFSAERPKGSFSTLEIQRTEQGDSAMYLCASSLRNIGYFGAGTRLSVL.

The chain employs TRBV20-1 and TRBJ2-7, with D possibly matching TRBD1 (5 bases). CDR1 DFQATT and CDR2 SNEGSKA come from the germline V gene (reference sequence). Between the trimmed V and J ends, which lost 3 bases and 1 base, there was a span of 10 bases. This CDR3 spans 13 amino acids. CDR3 in amino acids: CSASGAGSYEQYF. The CDR3 bases are TGCAGTGCTAGTGGGGCAGGATCCTACGAGCAGTACTTC.

This clonotype was seen a few times. The chain joins TRBV7-9 to TRBJ2-1, with TRBD1 matching 7 bases. V lost 2 bases and J lost 5; bases outside the gene matches: 0. The CDR3 loop spans 13 amino acids. Per germline, CDR1 SEHNR and CDR2 FQNEAQ (reference sequence). The CDR3: CASSLTGDNEQFF. The DNA for the CDR3 is TGTGCCAGCAGCTTAACAGGGGACAATGAGCAGTTCTTC.

Concerning this clonotype itself: A much larger clone is a single base away; this may be a read error. This rearrangement joins TRBV15 to TRBJ1-5; D perhaps matches TRBD1 (6 bases). The CDR3 runs to 15 residues. The V gene's germline CDR1 is LNHNV and CDR2 YYDKDF (reference sequence). Here the CDR3 reads CATSTGEKDNQPRHF. DNA of the CDR3: TGTGCCACCAGCACAGGGGAGAAGGACAATCAGCCCCGGCATTTT.

This clonotype has a handful of counts. This chain uses TRBV20-1 with TRBJ1-4; unclear D gene. V was shortened by 0 bases and J by 0 bases, with 5 bases between the two germline ends. Germline V lookup: CDR1 DFQATT, CDR2 SNEGSKA (reference sequence). The CDR3 length is 14 residues. CDR3 sequence: CSARDGATNEKLFF. The CDR3 DNA follows: TGCAGTGCTAGAGATGGGGCAACTAATGAAAAACTGTTTTTT.

V usage is TRBV6-1 and J usage is TRBJ1-2, with TRBD1 matching 7 bases. CDR3 length: 14 residues. CDR1 is MNHNS, CDR2 SASEGT, per germline. V shed 3 bases and J 2 bases; nucleotides not matched to a gene: 3. DNA of the CDR3: TGTGCCAGCAGTGAGGGACAGTGGAACTATGGCTACACCTTC. Residues: CASSEGQWNYGYTF.

This clonotype was detected a few times. The rearrangement links TRBV5-6 to TRBJ2-6; D gene uncertain. The CDR3 extends over 12 amino acids. V lost 0 bases to trimming and J lost 9 bases, with 4 bases between them. The germline V gene encodes CDR1 SGHDT and CDR2 YYEEEE. The CDR3 loop reads CASSLGYNVLTF. The CDR3 bases are TGTGCCAGCAGCTTGGGATACAACGTCCTGACTTTC.

V usage is TRBV3-1 and J usage is TRBJ2-7; TRBD2 aligns across 11 bases. CDR3 size: 16 residues. Trimming cost V 1 base and J 4 bases; bases outside gene matches: 6. The germline V gene encodes CDR1 LGHDT and CDR2 YNNKEL (reference sequence). The CDR3, as DNA: TGTGCCAGCAGCCAAGGGCTACTAGCGGGGGATTACGAGCAGTACTTC. Its translation is CASSQGLLAGDYEQYF.

The rearrangement links TRBV12-3 or TRBV12-4 to TRBJ2-7, with D maybe TRBD1 (6 bases). This CDR3 is 12 amino acids long. With 9 bases removed from V and 0 bases from J, the gap between germline ends came to 9 bases. CDR3 nucleotides: TGTGCCAGTCAACAGGGCTCCTACGAGCAGTACTTC. Its translation is CASQQGSYEQYF.

This clonotype has at least ten counts. The chain uses TRBV27 and TRBJ1-4, with D perhaps TRBD1 (5 bases). The CDR3 has 19 residues. The V end lost 0 bases, the J end lost 0 bases, and 17 bases lay between the germline ends. Germline V CDR1 and CDR2: MNHEY, SMNVEV (reference sequence). The CDR3 sequence: CASSLSGGYTLATNEKLFF. The CDR3 DNA is TGTGCCAGCAGTTTATCTGGGGGATACACTCTGGCAACTAATGAAAAACTGTTTTTT. The entire variable domain, with the rest obtained from reference TRBV27 and TRBJ1-4, is as follows: EAQVTQNPRYLITVTGKKLTVTCSQNMNHEYMSWYRQDPGLGLRQIYYSMNVEVTDKGDVPEGYKVSRKEKRNFPLILESPSPNQTSLYFCASSLSGGYTLATNEKLFFGSGTQLSVL.